This TCR beta chain emerged from a study of T cell repertoires in cytomegalovirus infection. Looking at the study overall: TCR beta signatures that were public indicated CMV infection and matching HLA type.

TCRdb processed the reads anew with MiXCR; each CDR3 protein has one entry. The sample has roughly 230,000 distinct CDR3 sequences; under 25% are singletons. The V gene end was trimmed by 5 bases and the J gene end by 3 bases; junction bases not matched to a gene: 6. From germline, CDR1 is SEHNR and CDR2 FQNEAQ (reference sequence). CDR3 length: 16 residues. The chain recombines TRBV7-9 with TRBJ2-1; TRBD2 agrees at 11 bases. Sequencing input: CD8+ T cells from PBMCs. This clonotype was sampled from a human donor in good health (CMV status not recorded). Some clones in this sample may be carry-over from other donors' samples. The CDR3 loop reads CASSPTSGEYYNEQFF. The CDR3, as DNA: TGTGCCAGCAGCCCGACTAGCGGGGAGTACTACAATGAGCAGTTCTTC.